This T cell receptor (beta chain) derives from a study of cytomegalovirus exposure and HLA in healthy donors. PCR amplification relied on 60 Vbeta primers (plus 13 Jbeta primers). TCRdb's table, derived via immunoSEQ multiplex PCR, lists solely in-frame clones and lacks some. The sample shows 95,000 to 100,000 clones, about 80% of them seen only once. The CDR3 sequence is 14 residues long. Germline CDR1 SGHTA, CDR2 FQGNSA. V lost 3 bases, J lost 7 bases, and 8 bases stayed unmatched. The sample consisted of PBMCs. The clonotype comes from a middle-aged man in good health and CMV-seronegative. The chain combines TRBV7-2 with TRBJ2-7; 8 nucleotides match TRBD1. CDR3 bases: TGTGCCAGCAGCTTTCAGGGGGCGCCGGGGGAGCAGTACTTC. Translation gives CASSFQGAPGEQYF.